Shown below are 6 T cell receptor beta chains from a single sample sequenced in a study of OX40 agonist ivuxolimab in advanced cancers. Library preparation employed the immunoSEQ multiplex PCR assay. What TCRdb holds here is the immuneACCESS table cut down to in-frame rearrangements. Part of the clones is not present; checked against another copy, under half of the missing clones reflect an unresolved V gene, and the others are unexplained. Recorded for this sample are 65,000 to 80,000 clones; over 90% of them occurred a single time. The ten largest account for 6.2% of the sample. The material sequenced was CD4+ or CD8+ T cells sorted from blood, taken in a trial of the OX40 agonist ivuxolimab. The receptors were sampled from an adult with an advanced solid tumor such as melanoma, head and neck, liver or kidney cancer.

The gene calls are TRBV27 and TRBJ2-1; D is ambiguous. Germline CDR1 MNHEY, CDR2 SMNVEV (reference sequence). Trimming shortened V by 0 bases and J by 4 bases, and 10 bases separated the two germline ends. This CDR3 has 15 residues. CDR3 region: CASSLSGLMYNEQFF. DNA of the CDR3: TGTGCCAGCAGTTTATCAGGGCTAATGTACAATGAGCAGTTCTTC.

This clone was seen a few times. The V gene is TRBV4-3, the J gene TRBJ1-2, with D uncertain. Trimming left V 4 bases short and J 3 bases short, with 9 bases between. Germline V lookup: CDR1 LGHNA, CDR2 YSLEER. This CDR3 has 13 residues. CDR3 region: CASSPATYYGYTF. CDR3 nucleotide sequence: TGCGCCAGCAGCCCAGCGACCTACTATGGCTACACCTTC.

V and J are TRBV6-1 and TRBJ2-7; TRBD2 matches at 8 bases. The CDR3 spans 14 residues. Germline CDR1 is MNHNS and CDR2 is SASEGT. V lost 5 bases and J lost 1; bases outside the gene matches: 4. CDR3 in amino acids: CASSISGSSYEQYF. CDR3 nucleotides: TGTGCCAGCAGTATCAGCGGGAGTTCCTACGAGCAGTACTTC.

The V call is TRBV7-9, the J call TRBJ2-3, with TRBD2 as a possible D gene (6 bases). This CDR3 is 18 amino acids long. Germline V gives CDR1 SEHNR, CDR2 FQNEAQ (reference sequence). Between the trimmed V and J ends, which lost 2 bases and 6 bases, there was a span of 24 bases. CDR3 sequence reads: CASSLTLASASRGDTQYF. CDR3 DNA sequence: TGTGCCAGCAGCTTAACTCTGGCTAGCGCTTCACGCGGCGATACGCAGTATTTT.

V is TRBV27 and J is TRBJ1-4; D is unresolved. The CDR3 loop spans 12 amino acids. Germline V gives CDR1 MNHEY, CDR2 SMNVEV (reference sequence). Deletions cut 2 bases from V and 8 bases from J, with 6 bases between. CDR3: CASSLVGEKLFF. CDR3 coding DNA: TGTGCCAGCAGTTTAGTAGGCGAAAAACTGTTTTTT.

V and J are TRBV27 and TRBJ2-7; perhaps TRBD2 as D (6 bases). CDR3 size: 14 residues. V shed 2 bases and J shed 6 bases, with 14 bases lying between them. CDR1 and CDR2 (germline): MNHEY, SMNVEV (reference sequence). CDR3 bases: TGTGCCAGCAGTTTAGTGGGGATCGGGGGCGAGCAGTACTTC. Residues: CASSLVGIGGEQYF.